The 30 T cell receptor beta chains below come from one sample, sequenced in a study of blood T cell repertoires in COVID-19. The protocol was immunoSEQ multiplex PCR, while the TCRdb copy is restricted to in-frame clones and leaves out a portion. The sample includes about 140,000 clones, roughly 80% of them seen just once. The sequencing input was peripheral blood. Receptors originate from a woman aged 45-59 years with active or convalescent COVID-19.

J is TRBJ1-1 and V is TRBV21-1; the table gives TRBD1 as D, unverified against the DNA. TRBV21-1 is a documented pseudogene. The CDR3 contains 21 residues. The CDR3 here is CASSTHGDRGVLDPIYTEAFF. In DNA, the CDR3 is TGTGCCAGCAGCACCCACGGGGACAGGGGCGTCCTAGACCCAATTTATACTGAAGCTTTCTTT.

The chain carries TRBV5-1 and TRBJ1-2; perhaps TRBD1 as D (6 bases). Between the trimmed V and J ends, which lost 5 bases and 1 base, there was a span of 12 bases. Germline assignment: CDR1 SGHRS and CDR2 YFSETQ. The CDR3 covers 14 residues. CDR3 sequence (DNA): TGCGCCAGCAGAATAGGGGACAATAACTATGGCTACACCTTC. The encoded protein is CASRIGDNNYGYTF.

The chain recombines TRBV5-1 with TRBJ1-2; maybe TRBD1 (6 bases). The CDR3 contains 12 residues. Germline V gives CDR1 SGHRS, CDR2 YFSETQ. V shed 0 bases and J shed 8 bases, with 8 bases lying between them. CDR3 region: CASSLAGDGYTF. CDR3 nucleotide sequence: TGCGCCAGCAGCTTGGCAGGGGACGGCTACACCTTC.

The V gene is TRBV7-9, the J gene TRBJ2-7; TRBD2 might be the D (6 bases). Germline loops: CDR1 SEHNR, CDR2 FQNEAQ (reference sequence). V shed 2 bases and J shed 5 bases, with 16 bases lying between them. The CDR3 has 15 amino acids. CDR3 DNA sequence: TGTGCCAGCAGCTTAACGGGACTGGGGGGAAACGAGCAGTACTTC. This encodes CASSLTGLGGNEQYF.

This CDR3 is CASTERSGGGYGYTF. The CDR3 nucleotides read TGTGCCAGCACCGAAAGGTCGGGGGGGGGCTATGGCTACACCTTC. The chain carries TRBV6-5 and TRBJ1-2; perhaps TRBD1 as D (5 bases). V was shortened by 7 bases and J by 4 bases, with 19 bases between the two germline ends. This CDR3 comprises 15 residues. CDR1 and CDR2 from the germline V gene are MNHEY and SVGAGI.

This chain connects TRBV7-2 to TRBJ2-1; 7 bases are a match to TRBD2. Per germline, CDR1 SGHTA and CDR2 FQGNSA. The CDR3 runs 13 residues. V lost 5 bases to trimming and J lost 15 bases; unmatched junction nucleotides: 13. CDR3 region: CASSPGLDRYAFF. The CDR3 DNA reads as TGTGCCAGCAGCCCAGGACTAGATCGTTACGCGTTCTTC.

Comments on this clone: The same CDR3 is also encoded by other DNA sequences in this sample. The J gene is TRBJ1-3, the V gene TRBV2; no firm D call. Germline V CDR1 and CDR2: SNHLY, FYNNEI. This CDR3 has 14 residues. V lost 4 bases and J 0 bases, leaving 7 bases between the germline ends. In DNA, the CDR3 is TGTGCCAGCAGTGTGCCGAGCTCTGGAAACACCATATATTTT. Translating gives CASSVPSSGNTIYF.

The chain employs TRBV7-2 and TRBJ2-2, with 7 bases identical to TRBD2. V was pared by 5 bases and J by 4 bases, with 7 bases of the junction left unmatched. Germline CDR1 SGHTA, CDR2 FQGNSA. The CDR3 covers 15 residues. The CDR3 region is CASSQRGGTTGELFF. DNA of the CDR3: TGTGCCAGCAGCCAAAGGGGAGGGACCACCGGGGAGCTGTTTTTT.

The chain recombines TRBV6-5 with TRBJ1-1; the match to TRBD1 covers 7 bases. The junction had 8 bases not matched to a gene; V was cut back by 7 bases and J by 3 bases. Germline V gene sequence: CDR1 MNHEY, CDR2 SVGAGI. The CDR3 is 14 residues long. For the CDR3, the DNA is TGTGCCAGCAAGAATGACAGGGAGGACACTGAAGCTTTCTTT. This translates into CASKNDREDTEAFF.

The rearrangement uses TRBV19 and TRBJ2-1; 9 bases line up with TRBD2. The CDR3 sequence is 15 residues long. Germline values: CDR1 LNHDA, CDR2 SQIVND (reference sequence). With V trimmed by 5 bases and J by 1 base, 3 bases remained unmatched. The CDR3 loop is CASSPSGASYNEQFF. For the CDR3, the DNA is TGTGCCAGTAGTCCTAGCGGGGCTTCCTACAATGAGCAGTTCTTC.

CDR3 sequence (DNA): TGTGCCAGCAGCCGAGACAGGGAGTACTCTGGAAACACCATATATTTT. The encoded protein is CASSRDREYSGNTIYF. The chain joins TRBV7-9 to TRBJ1-3; TRBD1 agrees at 7 bases. The CDR3 loop spans 16 amino acids. Germline V lookup: CDR1 SEHNR, CDR2 FQNEAQ (reference sequence). Trimming cost V 5 bases and J 0 bases; bases outside gene matches: 7.

The rearrangement joins TRBV7-2 to TRBJ2-7, with TRBD2 identical over 11 bases. After removal of 5 bases from V and 1 base from J, the junction contained 16 bases not matched to a gene. The CDR3 has 19 amino acids. Germline V CDR1 and CDR2: SGHTA, FQGNSA. The CDR3, as DNA: TGTGCCAGCAGCCACCTGAGAGTAGCGGGAGGGGATCGGTCCTACGAGCAGTACTTC. Translated, it gives CASSHLRVAGGDRSYEQYF.

The V call is TRBV6-1, the J call TRBJ1-5, with 8 nucleotides matching TRBD1. Germline trimming cut 4 bases from V and 3 bases from J; bases unmatched to any gene: 8. The germline V gene has CDR1 MNHNS and CDR2 SASEGT. The CDR3 has 16 amino acids. The CDR3: CASSAGQGRINQPQHF. The CDR3 bases are TGTGCCAGCAGTGCCGGACAGGGTCGAATCAATCAGCCCCAGCATTTT.

This chain links TRBV6-6 with TRBJ2-3; 8 positions agree with TRBD2. CDR3 length equals 13 residues. The germline CDR1 and CDR2 sequences are MNHNY and SVGAGI (reference sequence). Trimming at V came to 5 bases and at J to 8 bases, leaving 6 bases not matched to a gene. The CDR3 sequence is CASSTGAGATQYF. CDR3 DNA: TGTGCCAGCAGTACTGGAGCGGGGGCTACGCAGTATTTT.

The chain carries TRBV9 and TRBJ1-3; D perhaps matches TRBD1 (5 bases). There are 14 residues in the CDR3. Trimming took off 2 bases at V and 2 bases at J, with 8 bases between the two ends. The germline CDR1 and CDR2 sequences are SGDLS and YYNGEE. This chain's CDR3 is CASSVGAAGNTIYF. The CDR3 DNA reads TGTGCCAGCAGCGTTGGGGCAGCTGGAAACACCATATATTTT.

The chain combines TRBV12-3 or TRBV12-4 with TRBJ1-1; no clear D. Trimming took 3 bases from V and 5 from J, leaving 4 bases between them. The CDR3 contains 11 residues. The CDR3 loop is CASSFGTEAFF. DNA of the CDR3: TGTGCCAGCAGTTTCGGGACTGAAGCTTTCTTT.

The chain uses TRBV7-8 and TRBJ1-5; D might be TRBD1 (6 bases). Germline loops: CDR1 SGHVS, CDR2 FQNEAQ. Trimming removed 5 bases from V and 2 bases from J, with 10 bases in between. The CDR3 extends over 14 amino acids. CDR3: CASSPGAGNQPQHF. As DNA, the CDR3 is TGTGCCAGCAGCCCAGGGGCGGGCAATCAGCCCCAGCATTTT.

This rearrangement joins TRBV5-3 to TRBJ1-5; 12 nucleotides align to TRBD1. TRBV5-3 carries the ORF label, with uncertain function. With V trimmed by 3 bases and J by 2 bases, 12 bases remained unmatched. The CDR3 totals 19 residues. The CDR3 reads CARSWPTAGTGGRNQPQHF. Here the CDR3 DNA reads TGTGCCAGAAGCTGGCCCACTGCGGGGACAGGGGGCCGCAATCAGCCCCAGCATTTT.

J is TRBJ1-4 and V is TRBV28; no reliable D call. Germline V gene data show CDR1 as MDHEN and CDR2 as SYDVKM. This CDR3 has 15 amino acids. The V gene lost 3 bases and the J gene lost 2 bases, with 10 bases spanning the gap. CDR3 nucleotides: TGTGCCAGCAGTTTGGGAGGGAGGACTAATGAAAAACTGTTTTTT. This sequence encodes CASSLGGRTNEKLFF. The full variable domain, in which reference TRBV28 and TRBJ1-4 provide the parts outside the CDR3, is DVKVTQSSRYLVKRTGEKVFLECVQDMDHENMFWYRQDPGLGLRLIYFSYDVKMKEKGDIPEGYSVSREKKERFSLILESASTNQTSMYLCASSLGGRTNEKLFFGSGTQLSVL.

The V call is TRBV6-1, the J call TRBJ2-7; 11 bases align to TRBD1. The CDR3 extends over 15 amino acids. With 2 bases clipped from V and 3 bases from J, the junction kept 3 bases outside the gene matches. Germline V lookup: CDR1 MNHNS, CDR2 SASEGT. CDR3: CASSESGTGGYEQYF. CDR3 coding DNA: TGTGCCAGCAGTGAATCGGGGACAGGGGGCTACGAGCAGTACTTC.

The chain is built from TRBV30 and TRBJ1-2; D is uncertain. The V and J ends lost 1 base and 2 bases respectively, with 14 bases between them. CDR1 GTSNPN and CDR2 SVGIG come from the germline V gene (reference sequence). The CDR3 length is 15 residues. The CDR3 DNA reads TGTGCCTGGAGTGGCCCTCTTAGTCGCAACTATGGCTACACCTTC. This gives the protein CAWSGPLSRNYGYTF.

The V gene is TRBV2, the J gene TRBJ1-2; D may be TRBD1 (6 bases). The CDR3 has 14 amino acids. The V end lost 6 bases, the J end lost 7 bases, and 18 bases lay between the germline ends. CDR1 and CDR2 from the germline V gene are SNHLY and FYNNEI. The CDR3 DNA reads TGTGCCAGCAGACCCAGTGGGGGGGCGTCTGGCTACACCTTC. Protein: CASRPSGGASGYTF.

This clone occurred once. This chain uses TRBV11-2 with TRBJ1-1; no clear D gene. Per the germline V gene, CDR1 is SGHAT and CDR2 is FQNNGV. Trimming cost V 6 bases and J 5 bases, with 7 bases left between them. This CDR3 is 11 amino acids long. CDR3 nucleotide sequence: TGTGCCAGCAGTTTCCCGACTGAAGCTTTCTTT. Translating gives CASSFPTEAFF.

This clone was counted between two and nine times. The rearrangement uses TRBV19 and TRBJ1-5; D gene ambiguous. Trimming took 5 bases from V and 3 from J, leaving 17 bases between them. CDR3 length: 16 residues. The germline V gene encodes CDR1 LNHDA and CDR2 SQIVND (reference sequence). CDR3 loop: CASSSLSRGNNQPQHF. The DNA of the CDR3 is TGTGCCAGTAGTTCCTTAAGCCGGGGAAACAATCAGCCCCAGCATTTT.

The chain links TRBV28 to TRBJ1-2, with 12 bases lining up with TRBD1. V trimming: 8 bases; J trimming: 4 bases; junction bases outside the gene matches: 5. This CDR3 has 14 residues. CDR1 MDHEN and CDR2 SYDVKM come from the germline V gene. CDR3 coding DNA: TGTGCCAGCCTCGGGACAGGGGGCGTCTATGGCTACACCTTC. Encoded protein: CASLGTGGVYGYTF.

The rearrangement uses TRBV2 and TRBJ1-3; 8 bases are shared with TRBD1. This CDR3 region has 14 residues. Germline loops: CDR1 SNHLY, CDR2 FYNNEI. Trimming at V came to 6 bases and at J to 4 bases, leaving 5 bases not matched to a gene. CDR3 in amino acids: CASRQTGAGNTIYF. The CDR3 DNA reads as TGTGCCAGCAGGCAGACAGGGGCAGGAAACACCATATATTTT.

The rearrangement links TRBV3-1 (or the pseudogene TRBV3-2) to TRBJ1-3; D remains unclear. The CDR3 sequence is 18 residues long. V lost 1 base and J 0 bases, leaving 16 bases between the germline ends. CDR1 and CDR2 (germline): LGHDT, YNNKEL (reference sequence). The CDR3 here is CASSQVRHPPSSGNTIYF. DNA for the CDR3: TGTGCCAGCAGCCAAGTCCGACACCCACCAAGCTCTGGAAACACCATATATTTT.

V gene TRBV5-1 combines with J gene TRBJ1-3; 7 bases map to TRBD1. CDR1 and CDR2 from the germline V gene are SGHRS and YFSETQ. Trimming took 0 bases from V and 4 from J; bases not matched to a gene: 1. This CDR3 has 14 amino acids. The CDR3 nucleotides are TGCGCCAGCAGCTTGGAGACAGGGGGAAACACCATATATTTT. Amino acids: CASSLETGGNTIYF.

The rearrangement uses TRBV29-1 and TRBJ2-7; TRBD1 might be the D (5 bases). V dropped 4 bases and J dropped 5 bases, with 18 bases sitting between them. The CDR3 covers 14 residues. The germline V gene has CDR1 SQVTM and CDR2 ANQGSEA. This CDR3 reads CSVVVQGLVHEQYF. CDR3 coding DNA: TGCAGCGTTGTCGTGCAGGGTTTGGTCCACGAGCAGTACTTC.

The V call is TRBV29-1, the J call TRBJ2-7; tentatively, D is TRBD2 (6 bases). V was cut by 5 bases and J by 5 bases, with 22 bases left in between. This CDR3 is built from 15 residues. The germline V gene encodes CDR1 SQVTM and CDR2 ANQGSEA. The chain's CDR3 is CSVSPPRGGMDEQYF. Here the CDR3 DNA reads TGCAGCGTTTCCCCTCCCCGCGGCGGGATGGACGAGCAGTACTTC.